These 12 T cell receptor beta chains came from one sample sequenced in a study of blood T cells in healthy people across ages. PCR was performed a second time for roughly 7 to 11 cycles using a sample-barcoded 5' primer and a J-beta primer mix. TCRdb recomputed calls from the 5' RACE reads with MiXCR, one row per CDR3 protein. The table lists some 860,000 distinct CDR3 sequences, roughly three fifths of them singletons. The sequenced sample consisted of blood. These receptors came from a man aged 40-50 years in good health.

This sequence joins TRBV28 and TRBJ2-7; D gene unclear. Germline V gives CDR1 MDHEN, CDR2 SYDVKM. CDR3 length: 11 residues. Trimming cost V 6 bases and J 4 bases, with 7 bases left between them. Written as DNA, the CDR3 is TGTGCCAGCAGCGGCTTTTACGAGCAGTACTTC. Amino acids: CASSGFYEQYF.

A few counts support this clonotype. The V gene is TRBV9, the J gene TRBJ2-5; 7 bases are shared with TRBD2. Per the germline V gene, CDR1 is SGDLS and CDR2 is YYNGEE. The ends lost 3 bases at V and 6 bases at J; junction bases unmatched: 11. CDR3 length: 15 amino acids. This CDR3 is CASSGGTNPTQTQYF. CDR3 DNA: TGTGCCAGCAGCGGCGGGACTAACCCGACCCAGACCCAGTACTTC. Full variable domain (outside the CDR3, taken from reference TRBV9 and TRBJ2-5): DSGVTQTPKHLITATGQRVTLRCSPRSGDLSVYWYQQSLDQGLQFLIQYYNGEERAKGNILERFSAQQFPDLHSELNLSSLELGDSALYFCASSGGTNPTQTQYFGPGTRLLVL.

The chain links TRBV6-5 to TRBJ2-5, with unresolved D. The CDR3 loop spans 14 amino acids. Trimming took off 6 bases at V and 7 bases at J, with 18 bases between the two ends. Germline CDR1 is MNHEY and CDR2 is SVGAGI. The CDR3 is CASSLLSGDGTQYF. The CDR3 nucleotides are TGTGCCAGCAGCCTACTCTCCGGCGATGGGACCCAGTACTTC.

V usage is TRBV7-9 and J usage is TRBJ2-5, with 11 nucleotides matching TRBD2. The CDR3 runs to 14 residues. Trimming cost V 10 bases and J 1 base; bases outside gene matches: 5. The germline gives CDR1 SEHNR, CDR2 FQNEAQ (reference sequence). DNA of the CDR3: TGTGCCATCCGACTAGCGGGACCCCAAGAGACCCAGTACTTC. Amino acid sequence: CAIRLAGPQETQYF.

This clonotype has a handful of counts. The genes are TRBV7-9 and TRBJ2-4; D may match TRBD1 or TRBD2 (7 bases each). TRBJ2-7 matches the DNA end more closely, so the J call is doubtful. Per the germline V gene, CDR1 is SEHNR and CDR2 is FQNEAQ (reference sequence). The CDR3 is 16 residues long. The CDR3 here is CASSSRGGDSPYEQYF. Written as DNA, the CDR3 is TGTGCCAGCAGCTCTAGGGGGGGGGACAGCCCCTACGAGCAGTACTTC.

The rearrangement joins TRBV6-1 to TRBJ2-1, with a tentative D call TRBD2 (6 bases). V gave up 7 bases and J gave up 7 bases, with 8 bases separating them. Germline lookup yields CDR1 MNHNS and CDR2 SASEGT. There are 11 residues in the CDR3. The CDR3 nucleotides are TGTGCCAGCACTAGCGCGAATGAGCAGTTCTTC. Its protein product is CASTSANEQFF.

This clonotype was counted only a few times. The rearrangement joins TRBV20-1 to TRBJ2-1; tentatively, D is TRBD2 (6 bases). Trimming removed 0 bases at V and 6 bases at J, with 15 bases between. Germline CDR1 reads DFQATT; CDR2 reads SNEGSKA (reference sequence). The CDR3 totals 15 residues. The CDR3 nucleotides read TGCAGTGCTAGAGATAGCAGCGGGTGGTCCAATGAGCAGTTCTTC. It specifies CSARDSSGWSNEQFF.

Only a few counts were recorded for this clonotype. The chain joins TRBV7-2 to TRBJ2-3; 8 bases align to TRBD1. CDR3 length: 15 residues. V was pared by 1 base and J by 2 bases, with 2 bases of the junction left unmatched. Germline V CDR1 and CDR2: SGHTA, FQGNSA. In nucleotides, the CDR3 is TGTGCCAGCAGCTTAGGGGACAGGAACACAGATACGCAGTATTTT. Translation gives CASSLGDRNTDTQYF.

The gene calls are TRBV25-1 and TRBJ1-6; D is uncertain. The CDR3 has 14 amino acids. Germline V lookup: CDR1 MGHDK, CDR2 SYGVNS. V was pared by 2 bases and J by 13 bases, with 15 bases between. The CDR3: CASSERFFPDPLHF. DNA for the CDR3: TGTGCCAGCAGTGAACGGTTTTTTCCGGACCCCCTCCACTTT.

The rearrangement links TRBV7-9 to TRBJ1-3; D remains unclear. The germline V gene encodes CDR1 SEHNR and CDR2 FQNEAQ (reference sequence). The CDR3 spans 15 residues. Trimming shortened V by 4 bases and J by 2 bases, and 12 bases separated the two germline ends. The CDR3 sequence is CASSSVARAGNTIYF. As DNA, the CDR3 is TGTGCCAGCAGCTCGGTGGCGCGGGCTGGAAACACCATATATTTT.

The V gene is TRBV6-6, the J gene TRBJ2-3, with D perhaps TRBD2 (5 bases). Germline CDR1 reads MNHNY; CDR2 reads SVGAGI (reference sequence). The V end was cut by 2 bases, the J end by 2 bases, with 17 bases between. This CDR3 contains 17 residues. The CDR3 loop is CASSYLRQRRYTDTQYF. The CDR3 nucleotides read TGTGCCAGCAGTTACCTCAGGCAGCGGAGATACACAGATACGCAGTATTTT.

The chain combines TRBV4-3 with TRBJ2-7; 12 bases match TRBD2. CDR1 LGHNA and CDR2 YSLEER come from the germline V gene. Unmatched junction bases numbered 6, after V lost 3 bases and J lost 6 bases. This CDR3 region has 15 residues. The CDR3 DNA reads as TGCGCCAGCAGCCATCTAGCGGGAGGGCCGGTCGAGCAGTACTTC. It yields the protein CASSHLAGGPVEQYF.